This T cell receptor beta chain emerged from a study of blood T cells in healthy people across ages. The donors, all healthy, were Caucasians living in Russia, aged about 6 to 95. This clonotype has just a few counts. What it binds is unknown. Sequence at one end of the junction differs from germline and may be a read error. Germline V lookup: CDR1 SGHRS, CDR2 YFSETQ. This CDR3 spans 15 amino acids. Findings and caveats of the study: More naive CD4+ cells and higher diversity were found in long-lived than in aged donors.

With a J-beta primer mix and a sample-barcoded 5' primer, a second PCR ran about 7 to 12 cycles. TCRdb re-analysed the 5' RACE reads in MiXCR, keeping a single row per CDR3 protein. The repertoire includes approximately 800,000 distinct CDR3 sequences, about 47% of them detected once, and around 18% sits in the top ten. The rearrangement uses TRBV5-1 and TRBJ2-3; the D call may be TRBD1 or TRBD2 (6 bases each). Sequencing was performed on blood. The origin of this receptor is a man at least 80 years old in good health. As DNA, the CDR3 is TGCGCCAGCAGCTTGGCGGGGGCCCGCACAGATATGCAGTATTTT. Translated, it gives CASSLAGARTDMQYF. Variable domain in full (rest from reference TRBV5-1 and TRBJ2-3): KAGVTQTPRYLIKTRGQQVTLSCSPISGHRSVSWYQQTPGQGLQFLFEYFSETQRNKGNFPGRFSGRQFSNSRSEMNVSTLELGDSALYLCASSLAGARTDMQYFGPGTRLTVL.